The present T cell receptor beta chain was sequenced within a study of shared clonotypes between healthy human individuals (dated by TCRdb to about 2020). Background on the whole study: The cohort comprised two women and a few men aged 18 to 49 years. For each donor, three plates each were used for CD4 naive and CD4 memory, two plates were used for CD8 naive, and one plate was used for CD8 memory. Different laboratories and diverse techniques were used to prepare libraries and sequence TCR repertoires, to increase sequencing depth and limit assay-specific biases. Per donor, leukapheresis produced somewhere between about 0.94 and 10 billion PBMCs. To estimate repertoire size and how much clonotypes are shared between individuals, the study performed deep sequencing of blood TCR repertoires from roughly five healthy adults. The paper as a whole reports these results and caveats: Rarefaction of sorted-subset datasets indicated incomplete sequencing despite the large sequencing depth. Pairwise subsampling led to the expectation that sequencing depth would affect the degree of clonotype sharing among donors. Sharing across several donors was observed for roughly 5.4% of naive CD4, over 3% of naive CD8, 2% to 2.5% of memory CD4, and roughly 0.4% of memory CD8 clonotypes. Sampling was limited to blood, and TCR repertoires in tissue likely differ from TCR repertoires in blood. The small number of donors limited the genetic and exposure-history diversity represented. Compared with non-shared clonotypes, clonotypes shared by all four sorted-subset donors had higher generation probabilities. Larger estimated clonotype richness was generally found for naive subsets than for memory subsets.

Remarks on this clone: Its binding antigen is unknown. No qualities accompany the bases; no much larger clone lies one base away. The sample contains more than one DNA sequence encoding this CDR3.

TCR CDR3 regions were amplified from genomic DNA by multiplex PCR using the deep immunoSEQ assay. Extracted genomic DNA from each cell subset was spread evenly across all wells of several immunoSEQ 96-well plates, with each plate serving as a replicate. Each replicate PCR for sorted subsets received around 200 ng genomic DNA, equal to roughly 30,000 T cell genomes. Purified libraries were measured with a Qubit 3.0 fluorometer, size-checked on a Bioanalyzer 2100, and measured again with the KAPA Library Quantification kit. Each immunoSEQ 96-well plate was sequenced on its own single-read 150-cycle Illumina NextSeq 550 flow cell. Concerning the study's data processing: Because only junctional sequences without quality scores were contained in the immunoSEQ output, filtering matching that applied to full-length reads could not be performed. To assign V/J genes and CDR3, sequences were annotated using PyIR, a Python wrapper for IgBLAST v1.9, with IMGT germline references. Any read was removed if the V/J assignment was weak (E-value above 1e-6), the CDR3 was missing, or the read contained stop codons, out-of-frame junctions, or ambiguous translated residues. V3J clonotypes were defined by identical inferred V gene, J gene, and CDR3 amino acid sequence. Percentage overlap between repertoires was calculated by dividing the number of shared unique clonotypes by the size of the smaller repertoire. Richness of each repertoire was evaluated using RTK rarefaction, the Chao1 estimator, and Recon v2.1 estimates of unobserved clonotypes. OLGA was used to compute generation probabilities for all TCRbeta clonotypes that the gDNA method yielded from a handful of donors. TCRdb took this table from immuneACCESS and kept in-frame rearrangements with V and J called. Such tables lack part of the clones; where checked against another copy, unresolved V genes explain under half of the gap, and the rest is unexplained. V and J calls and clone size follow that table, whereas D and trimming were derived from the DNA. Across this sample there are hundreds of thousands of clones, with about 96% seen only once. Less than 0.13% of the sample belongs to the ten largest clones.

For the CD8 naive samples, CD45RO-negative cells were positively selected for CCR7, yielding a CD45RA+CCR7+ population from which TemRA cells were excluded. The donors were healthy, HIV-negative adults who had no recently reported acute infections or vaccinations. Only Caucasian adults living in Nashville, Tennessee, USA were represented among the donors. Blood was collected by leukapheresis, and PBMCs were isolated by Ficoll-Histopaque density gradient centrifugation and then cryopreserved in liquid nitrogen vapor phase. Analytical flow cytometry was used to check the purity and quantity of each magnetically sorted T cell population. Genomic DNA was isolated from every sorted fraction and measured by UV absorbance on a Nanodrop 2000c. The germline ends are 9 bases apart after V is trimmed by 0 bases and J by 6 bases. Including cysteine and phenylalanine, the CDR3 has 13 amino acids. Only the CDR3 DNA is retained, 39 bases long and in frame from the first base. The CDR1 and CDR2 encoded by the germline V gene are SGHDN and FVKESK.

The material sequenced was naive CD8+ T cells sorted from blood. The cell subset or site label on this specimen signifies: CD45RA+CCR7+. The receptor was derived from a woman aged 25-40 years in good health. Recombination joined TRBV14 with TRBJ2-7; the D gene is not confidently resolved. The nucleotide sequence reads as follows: TGTGCCAGCAGCCAAGATCTACGGCGCGAGCAGTACTTC. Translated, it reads CASSQDLRREQYF.